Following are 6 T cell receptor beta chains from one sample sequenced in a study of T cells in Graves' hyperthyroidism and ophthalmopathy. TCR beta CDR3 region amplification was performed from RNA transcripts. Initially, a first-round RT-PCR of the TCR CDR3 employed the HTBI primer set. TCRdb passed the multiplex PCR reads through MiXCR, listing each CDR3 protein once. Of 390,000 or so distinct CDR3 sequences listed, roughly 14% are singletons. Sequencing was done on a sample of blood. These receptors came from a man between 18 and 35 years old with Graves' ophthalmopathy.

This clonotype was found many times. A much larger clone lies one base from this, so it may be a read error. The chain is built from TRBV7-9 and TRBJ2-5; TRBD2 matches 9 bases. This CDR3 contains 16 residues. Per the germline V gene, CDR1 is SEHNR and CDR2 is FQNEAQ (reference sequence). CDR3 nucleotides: TGTGCCAGCAGCTTAGGAACAGCGGGGGGACAAGAGTCCCAGTACTTC. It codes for CASSLGTAGGQESQYF. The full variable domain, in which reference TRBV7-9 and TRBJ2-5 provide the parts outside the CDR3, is DTGVSQNPRHKITKRGQNVTFRCDPISEHNRLYWYRQTLGQGPEFLTYFQNEAQLEKSRLLSDRFSAERPKGSFSTLEIQRTEQGDSAMYLCASSLGTAGGQESQYFGPGTRLLVL.

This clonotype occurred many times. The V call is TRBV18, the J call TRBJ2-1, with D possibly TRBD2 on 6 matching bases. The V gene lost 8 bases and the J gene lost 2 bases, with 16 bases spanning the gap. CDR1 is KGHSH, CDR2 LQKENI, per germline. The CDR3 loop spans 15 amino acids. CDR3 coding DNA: TGTGCCAGCCATAGGGGTAGCGGACCCTACAATGAGCAGTTCTTC. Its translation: CASHRGSGPYNEQFF.

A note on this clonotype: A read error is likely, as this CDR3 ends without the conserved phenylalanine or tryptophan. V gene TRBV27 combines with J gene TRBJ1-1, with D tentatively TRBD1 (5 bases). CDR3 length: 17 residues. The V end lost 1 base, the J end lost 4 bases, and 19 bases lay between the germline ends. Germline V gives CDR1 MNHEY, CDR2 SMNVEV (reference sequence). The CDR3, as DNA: TGTGCCAGCAGTTTATTACCCGCTTTGCCGAGGGGCACTGAAGCTTTCCTT. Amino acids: CASSLLPALPRGTEAFL.

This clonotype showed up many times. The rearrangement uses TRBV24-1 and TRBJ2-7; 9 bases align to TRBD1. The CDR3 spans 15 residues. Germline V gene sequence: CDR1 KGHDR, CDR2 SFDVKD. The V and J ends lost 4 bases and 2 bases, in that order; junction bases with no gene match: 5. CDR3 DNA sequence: TGTGCCACCAGTGACGACAGGGGGTCCCCCTACGAGCAGTACTTC. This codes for CATSDDRGSPYEQYF.

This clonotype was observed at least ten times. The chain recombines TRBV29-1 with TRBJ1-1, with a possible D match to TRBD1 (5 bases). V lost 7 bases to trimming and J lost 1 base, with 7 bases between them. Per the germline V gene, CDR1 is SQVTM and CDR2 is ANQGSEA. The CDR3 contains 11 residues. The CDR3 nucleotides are TGCAGCGGACAGAAGAACACTGAAGCTTTCTTT. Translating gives CSGQKNTEAFF.

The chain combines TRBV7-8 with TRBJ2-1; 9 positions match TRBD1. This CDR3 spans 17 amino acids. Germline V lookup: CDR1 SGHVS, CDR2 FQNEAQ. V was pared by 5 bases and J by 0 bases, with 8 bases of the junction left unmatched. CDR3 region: CASSASGTGSSYNEQFF. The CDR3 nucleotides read TGTGCCAGCAGCGCCTCCGGGACAGGGAGCTCCTACAATGAGCAGTTCTTC.